This entry concerns a single T cell receptor (beta chain). The CDR3 is made up of 15 amino acids. Germline loops: CDR1 MNHEY, CDR2 SMNVEV (reference sequence). V lost 8 bases and J lost 1; bases outside the gene matches: 7. The treatment is: randomized to nivolumab then ipilimumab (arm A) or the reverse (arm B). Sorted cells were live CD3+CD8+, lacking CD19 and CD56, from PBMCs. The data stem from a study of sequential checkpoint blockade in melanoma. Study as a whole: First-line arms were nivolumab then ipilimumab, or the reverse, randomized 1:1. After both sequences, patients received maintenance nivolumab.

Sequencing was performed with immunoSEQ multiplex PCR; in TCRdb, only in-frame clones are kept and a portion is missing. This sample has 4,500 to 5,500 clones; about three fifths occur once, and the top ten carry 22%. Sequences were derived from CD8+ T cells sorted from blood (inferred from file names), sampled from a patient given nivolumab and ipilimumab in sequence. The gene calls are TRBV27 and TRBJ2-7; 11 positions match TRBD2. This sequence was found in a human donor with melanoma. In DNA form, the CDR3 reads TGTGCCAGCCGAGGACTAGCGGGTAGTTCCTACGAGCAGTACTTC. It codes for CASRGLAGSSYEQYF.